This T cell receptor beta chain emerged from a study of blood T cells in healthy people across ages. This clonotype was observed a handful of times. CDR1 LGHDT and CDR2 YNNKEL come from the germline V gene (reference sequence). V shed 4 bases and J shed 5 bases, with 14 bases lying between them. The CDR3 consists of 15 residues. Combining a sample-barcoded 5' primer with a J-beta primer mix, a second PCR ran for roughly 7 to 12 cycles. One entry per CDR3 protein results from TCRdb running MiXCR on the 5' RACE reads. Of hundreds of thousands of distinct CDR3 sequences listed, 25% to 35% were seen once; the top ten hold 3.6%. The data were also submitted as part of a second study, on T cells of mothers and their children.

Source material: blood. This chain uses TRBV3-1 with TRBJ2-2, with D perhaps TRBD2 (5 bases). This sequence was found in a boy aged 2-15 years in good health. CDR3 residues: CASSPSGIFTGELFF. The CDR3 DNA follows: TGTGCCAGCAGCCCCTCCGGGATTTTTACCGGGGAGCTGTTTTTT.